What follows describes a single T cell receptor beta chain. The repertoire was sequenced with immunoSEQ multiplex PCR; TCRdb's copy has only in-frame clones and lacks some. The table has just over 80,000 clones, 95% to 97% seen once. The data are from a study of technical replicates of blood from a few donors. What was sequenced was T cells isolated from PBMCs. The sequence was collected from a human donor in good health.

The CDR3 DNA follows: TGTGCCTGGTCCTTGGGGAGCTCCTACGAGCAGTACTTC. This codes for CAWSLGSSYEQYF. The genes are TRBV30 and TRBJ2-7; D might be TRBD2 (5 bases). Trimming cost V 5 bases and J 0 bases, with 11 bases left between them. Per the germline V gene, CDR1 is GTSNPN and CDR2 is SVGIG (reference sequence). There are 13 residues in the CDR3.